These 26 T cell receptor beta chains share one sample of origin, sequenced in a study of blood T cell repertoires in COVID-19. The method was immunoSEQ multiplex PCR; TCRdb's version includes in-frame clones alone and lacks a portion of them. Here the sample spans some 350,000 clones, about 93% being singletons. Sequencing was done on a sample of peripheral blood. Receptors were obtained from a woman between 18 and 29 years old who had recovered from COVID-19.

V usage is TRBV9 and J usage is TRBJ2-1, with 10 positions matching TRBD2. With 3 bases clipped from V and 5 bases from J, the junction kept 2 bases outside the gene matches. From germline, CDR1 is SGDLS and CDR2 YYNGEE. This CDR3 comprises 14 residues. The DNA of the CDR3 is TGTGCCAGCAGCGGGACTAGCGGTGACAATGAGCAGTTCTTC. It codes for CASSGTSGDNEQFF.

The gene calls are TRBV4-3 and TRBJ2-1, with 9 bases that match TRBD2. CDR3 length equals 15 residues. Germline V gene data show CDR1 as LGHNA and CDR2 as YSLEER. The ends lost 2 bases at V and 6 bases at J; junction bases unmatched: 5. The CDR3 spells CASSQLAGGVNEQFF. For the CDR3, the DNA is TGCGCCAGCAGCCAATTGGCGGGAGGGGTCAATGAGCAGTTCTTC.

The CDR3 sequence: CASSQGPGSYNEQFF. The CDR3 nucleotides are TGCGCCAGCAGCCAGGGGCCGGGTTCATACAATGAGCAGTTCTTC. The J gene is TRBJ2-1, the V gene TRBV4-3; weak D call: TRBD1 (5 bases). Per germline, CDR1 LGHNA and CDR2 YSLEER. The CDR3 spans 15 residues. Between the trimmed V and J ends, which lost 3 bases and 4 bases, there was a span of 13 bases.

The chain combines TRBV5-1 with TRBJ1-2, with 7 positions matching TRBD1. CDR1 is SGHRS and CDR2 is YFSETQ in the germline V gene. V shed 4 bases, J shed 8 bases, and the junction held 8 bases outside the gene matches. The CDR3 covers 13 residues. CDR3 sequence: CASSVRGAEGYTF. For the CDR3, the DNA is TGCGCCAGCAGCGTCAGGGGGGCGGAAGGCTACACCTTC. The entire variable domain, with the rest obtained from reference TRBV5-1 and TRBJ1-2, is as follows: KAGVTQTPRYLIKTRGQQVTLSCSPISGHRSVSWYQQTPGQGLQFLFEYFSETQRNKGNFPGRFSGRQFSNSRSEMNVSTLELGDSALYLCASSVRGAEGYTFGSGTRLTVV.

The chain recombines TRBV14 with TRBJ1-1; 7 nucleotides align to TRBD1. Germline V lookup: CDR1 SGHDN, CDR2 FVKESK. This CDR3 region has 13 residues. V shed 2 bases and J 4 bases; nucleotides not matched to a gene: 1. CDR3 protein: CASSQRDSTEAFF. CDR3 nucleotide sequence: TGTGCCAGCAGCCAACGGGACAGCACTGAAGCTTTCTTT.

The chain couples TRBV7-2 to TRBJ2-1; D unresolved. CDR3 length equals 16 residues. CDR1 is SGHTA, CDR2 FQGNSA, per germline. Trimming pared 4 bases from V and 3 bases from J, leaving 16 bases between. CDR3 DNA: TGTGCCAGCAGCTCCCATGAGGCGCTTAACTACAATGAGCAGTTCTTC. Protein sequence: CASSSHEALNYNEQFF.

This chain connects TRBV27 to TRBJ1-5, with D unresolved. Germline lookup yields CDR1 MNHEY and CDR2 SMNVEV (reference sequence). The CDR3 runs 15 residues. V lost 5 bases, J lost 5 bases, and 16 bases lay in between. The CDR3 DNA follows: TGTGCCAGCAGTAAATCGGCGGGCGTGGATCAGCCCCAGCATTTT. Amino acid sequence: CASSKSAGVDQPQHF.

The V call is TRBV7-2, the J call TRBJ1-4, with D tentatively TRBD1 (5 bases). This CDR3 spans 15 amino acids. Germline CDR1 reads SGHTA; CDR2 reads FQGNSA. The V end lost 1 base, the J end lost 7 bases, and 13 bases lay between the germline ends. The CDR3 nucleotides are TGTGCCAGCAGCTTAGTTTCAGGGTTGGGTGAAAAACTGTTTTTT. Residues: CASSLVSGLGEKLFF.

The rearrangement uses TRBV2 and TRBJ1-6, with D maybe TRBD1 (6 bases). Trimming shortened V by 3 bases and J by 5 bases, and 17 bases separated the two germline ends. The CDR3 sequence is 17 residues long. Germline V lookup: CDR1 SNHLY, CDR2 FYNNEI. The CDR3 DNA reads TGTGCCAGCAGTGAGCCCAGGGGACGGCGGGATAATTCACCCCTCCACTTT. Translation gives CASSEPRGRRDNSPLHF.

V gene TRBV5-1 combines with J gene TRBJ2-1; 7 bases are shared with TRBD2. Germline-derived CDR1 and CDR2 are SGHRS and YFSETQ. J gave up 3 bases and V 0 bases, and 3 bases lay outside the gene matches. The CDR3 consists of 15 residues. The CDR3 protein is CASSLDQRGYNEQFF. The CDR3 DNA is TGCGCCAGCAGCTTGGACCAGCGGGGCTACAATGAGCAGTTCTTC.

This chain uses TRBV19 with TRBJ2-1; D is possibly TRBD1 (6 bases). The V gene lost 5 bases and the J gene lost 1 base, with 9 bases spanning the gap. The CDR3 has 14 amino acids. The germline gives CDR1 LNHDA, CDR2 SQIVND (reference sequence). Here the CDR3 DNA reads TGTGCCAGTAGTTCCCAGGGGTCCTACAATGAGCAGTTCTTC. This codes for CASSSQGSYNEQFF.

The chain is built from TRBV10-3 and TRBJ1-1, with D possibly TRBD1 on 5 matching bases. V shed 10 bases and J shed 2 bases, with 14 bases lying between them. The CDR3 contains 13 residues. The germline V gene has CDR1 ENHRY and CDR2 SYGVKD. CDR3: CATNGHRNTEAFF. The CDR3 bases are TGTGCCACCAATGGACATAGAAACACTGAAGCTTTCTTT.

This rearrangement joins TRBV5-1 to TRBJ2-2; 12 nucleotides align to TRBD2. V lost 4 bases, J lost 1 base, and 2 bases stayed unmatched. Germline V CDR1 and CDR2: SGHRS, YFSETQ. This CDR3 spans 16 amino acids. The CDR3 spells CASSQTSGGNTGELFF. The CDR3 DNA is TGCGCCAGCAGCCAGACTAGCGGGGGGAACACCGGGGAGCTGTTTTTT.

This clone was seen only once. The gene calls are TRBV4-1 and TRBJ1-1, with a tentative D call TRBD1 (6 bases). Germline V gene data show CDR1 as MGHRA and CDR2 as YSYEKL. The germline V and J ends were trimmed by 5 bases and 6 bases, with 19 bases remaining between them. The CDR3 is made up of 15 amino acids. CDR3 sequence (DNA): TGCGCCAGCAGCACCGCGACAGGTGGCGCCCCTGAAGCTTTCTTT. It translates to CASSTATGGAPEAFF.

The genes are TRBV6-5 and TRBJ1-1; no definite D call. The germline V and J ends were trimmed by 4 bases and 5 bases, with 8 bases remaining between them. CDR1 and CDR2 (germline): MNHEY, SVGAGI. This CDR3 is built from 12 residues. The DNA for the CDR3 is TGTGCCAGCAGTTCACGGAGAACTGAAGCTTTCTTT. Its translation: CASSSRRTEAFF.

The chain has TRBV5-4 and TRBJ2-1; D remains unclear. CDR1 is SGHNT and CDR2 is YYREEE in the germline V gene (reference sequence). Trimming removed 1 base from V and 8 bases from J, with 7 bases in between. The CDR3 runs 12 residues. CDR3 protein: CASSLSLDEQFF. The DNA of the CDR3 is TGTGCCAGCAGCTTGAGTTTAGATGAGCAGTTCTTC. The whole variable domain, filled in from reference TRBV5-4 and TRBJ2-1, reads ETGVTQSPTHLIKTRGQQVTLRCSSQSGHNTVSWYQQALGQGPQFIFQYYREEENGRGNFPPRFSGLQFPNYSSELNVNALELDDSALYLCASSLSLDEQFFGPGTRLTVL.

CDR3 protein: CASSLGTRYYNEQFF. DNA of the CDR3: TGTGCCAGCAGCTTAGGGACTAGATACTACAATGAGCAGTTCTTC. The rearrangement joins TRBV11-3 to TRBJ2-1, with 7 bases fitting TRBD2. Per germline, CDR1 SGHNT and CDR2 YENEEA. Trimming removed 1 base from V and 3 bases from J; junction bases left unmatched: 3. This CDR3 has 15 residues.

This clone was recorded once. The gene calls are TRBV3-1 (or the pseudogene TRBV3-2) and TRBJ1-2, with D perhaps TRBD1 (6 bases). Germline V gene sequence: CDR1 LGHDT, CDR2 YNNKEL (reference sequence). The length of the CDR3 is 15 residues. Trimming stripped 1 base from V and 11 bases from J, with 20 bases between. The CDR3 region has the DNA TGTGCCAGCAGCCAAGTCCGGGGGGCGGGCTGGGTTTACACCTTC. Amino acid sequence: CASSQVRGAGWVYTF.

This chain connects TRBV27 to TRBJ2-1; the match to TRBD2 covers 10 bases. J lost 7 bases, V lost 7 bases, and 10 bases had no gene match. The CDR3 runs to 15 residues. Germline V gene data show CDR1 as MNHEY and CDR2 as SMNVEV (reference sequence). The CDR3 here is CASIQAGGPGNEQFF. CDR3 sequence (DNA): TGTGCCAGCATCCAAGCGGGAGGGCCTGGGAATGAGCAGTTCTTC.

In DNA form, the CDR3 reads TGTGCCACCAGTGATTTCACAGGGGCTGAAGCTTTCTTT. Its translation is CATSDFTGAEAFF. The rearrangement uses TRBV24-1 and TRBJ1-1; 7 bases are a match to TRBD1. This CDR3 comprises 13 residues. CDR1 KGHDR and CDR2 SFDVKD come from the germline V gene. V was clipped by 1 base and J by 6 bases; unmatched bases: 1.

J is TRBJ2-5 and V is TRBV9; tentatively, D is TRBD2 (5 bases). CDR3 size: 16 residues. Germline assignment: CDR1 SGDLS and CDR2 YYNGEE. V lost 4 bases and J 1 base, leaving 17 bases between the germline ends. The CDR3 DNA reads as TGTGCCAGCAGCCTCAGCGGAGTTGAAGCCCAAGAGACCCAGTACTTC. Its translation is CASSLSGVEAQETQYF.

The CDR3 nucleotides are TGTGCCAGCAGCTTTACTTCGGGACAGCTCTCTGGGGCCAACGTCCTGACTTTC. This translates into CASSFTSGQLSGANVLTF. The chain recombines TRBV7-9 with TRBJ2-6, with TRBD1 matching 7 bases. Germline V gene sequence: CDR1 SEHNR, CDR2 FQNEAQ (reference sequence). With 3 bases clipped from V and 0 bases from J, the junction kept 8 bases outside the gene matches. The CDR3 has 18 residues.

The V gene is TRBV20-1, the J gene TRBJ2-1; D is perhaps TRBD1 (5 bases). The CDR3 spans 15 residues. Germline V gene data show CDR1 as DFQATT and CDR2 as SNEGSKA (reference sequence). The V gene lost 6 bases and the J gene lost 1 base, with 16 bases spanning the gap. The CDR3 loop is CSASLRAASYNEQFF. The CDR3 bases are TGCAGTGCGAGTCTCAGGGCGGCGTCCTACAATGAGCAGTTCTTC.

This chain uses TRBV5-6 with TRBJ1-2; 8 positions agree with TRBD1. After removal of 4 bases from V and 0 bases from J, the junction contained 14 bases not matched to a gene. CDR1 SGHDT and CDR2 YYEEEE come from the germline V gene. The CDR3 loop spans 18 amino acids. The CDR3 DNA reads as TGTGCCAGCAGCAACTGGGACAGGCGCATCACAGCTAACTATGGCTACACCTTC. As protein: CASSNWDRRITANYGYTF. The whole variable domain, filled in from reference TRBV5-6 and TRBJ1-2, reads DAGVTQSPTHLIKTRGQQVTLRCSPKSGHDTVSWYQQALGQGPQFIFQYYEEEERQRGNFPDRFSGHQFPNYSSELNVNALLLGDSALYLCASSNWDRRITANYGYTFGSGTRLTVV.

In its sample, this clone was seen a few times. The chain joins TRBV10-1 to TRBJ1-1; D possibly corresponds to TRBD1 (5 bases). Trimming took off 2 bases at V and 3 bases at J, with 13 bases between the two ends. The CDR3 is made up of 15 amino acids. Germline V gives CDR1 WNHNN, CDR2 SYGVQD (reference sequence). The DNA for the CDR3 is TGCGCCAGCAGTGAGAGAACAGGCGTGGACACTGAAGCTTTCTTT. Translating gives CASSERTGVDTEAFF.

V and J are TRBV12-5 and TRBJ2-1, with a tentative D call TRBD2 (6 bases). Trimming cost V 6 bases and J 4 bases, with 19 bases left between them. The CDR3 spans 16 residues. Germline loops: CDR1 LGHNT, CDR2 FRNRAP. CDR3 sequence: CASGAQNPLAYNEQFF. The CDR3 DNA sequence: TGTGCTAGTGGGGCCCAAAATCCGCTAGCGTACAATGAGCAGTTCTTC.